This T cell receptor (beta chain) was captured by sequencing in a study of control samples from healthy donors and cancer patients. This clone has just one count. Trimming left V 5 bases short and J 0 bases short, with 8 bases between. Looked up from germline, CDR1 is MNHEY and CDR2 is SVGAGI. The CDR3 is 14 amino acids. Assay used: immunoSEQ multiplex PCR; TCRdb lists only in-frame clones, some missing. The table has 150,000 to 200,000 clones, about nine tenths seen once. This TCR came from a woman aged 25 to 39 in good health. The sequenced material came from blood. The rearrangement uses TRBV6-5 and TRBJ1-5, with unresolved D. Here the CDR3 reads CASSLDGSNQPQHF. Written as DNA, the CDR3 is TGTGCCAGCAGTCTCGACGGTAGCAATCAGCCCCAGCATTTT.